This entry is about one TCR beta chain. Its antigen remains unidentified. The data belong to a study of CD8+CD57+ T cells in acquired aplastic anemia. Turning to the study itself: When averaged, DNA from sorted CD4+ and CD8+ cells came to around 3 ug. Study-level findings and limits: Common to patients and controls were twenty-nine CD8+ CDR3 sequences. Controls and patients did not differ significantly in CD8+ Simpson's diversity.

Investigators profiled TCR beta VDJ and CDR3 from genomic DNA template. TCRdb re-analysed the reads in MiXCR, keeping a single row per CDR3 protein. The sample holds 200,000 or so distinct CDR3 sequences; 64% are singletons and the top ten take just over 45%. The V gene end was trimmed by 0 bases and the J gene end by 7 bases; junction bases not matched to a gene: 12. The CDR3 loop spans 16 amino acids. The V gene's germline CDR1 is SEHNR and CDR2 FQNEAQ (reference sequence). Sequencing was performed on sorted CD4+, CD8+, or CD8+CD57+ T cells (not recorded which) from PBMCs. The chain joins TRBV7-9 to TRBJ2-7; 7 positions agree with TRBD1. The receptor comes from a human donor with severe aplastic anemia or a healthy control (not recorded which). CDR3 sequence reads: CASSLARRTGGREQYF. The CDR3 nucleotides are TGTGCCAGCAGCTTAGCGCGTAGGACAGGCGGGCGGGAGCAGTACTTC.